This T cell receptor beta chain is drawn from a study of cytomegalovirus exposure and HLA in healthy donors. This CDR3 is built from 15 residues. The trim removed 4 bases at V and 5 bases at J, leaving 6 bases unmatched. Germline values: CDR1 SGDLS, CDR2 YYNGEE. This clone was seen a single time. Its cognate antigen is unknown. PCR primers comprised 60 Vbeta and 13 Jbeta primers. The assay was immunoSEQ multiplex PCR, and TCRdb's table has in-frame clones only and misses some. The table shows tens of thousands of clones, with around 71% occurring only once. Whole-study findings and limits: In vitro assays verified that three CMV-associated chains recognized CMV antigens specifically. TRBV6-2, TRBV6-3 and some other V segments were unresolvable in 87-base-pair reads.

These donors, healthy bone marrow donors, were studied. Sequenced: PBMCs. The TCR originated in a man younger than 40 in good health and CMV-seronegative. The chain recombines TRBV9 with TRBJ1-4, with TRBD1 matching over 9 bases. CDR3 region: CASSTRDRDNEKLFF. The DNA of the CDR3 is TGTGCCAGCAGCACCCGGGACAGGGACAATGAAAAACTGTTTTTT.